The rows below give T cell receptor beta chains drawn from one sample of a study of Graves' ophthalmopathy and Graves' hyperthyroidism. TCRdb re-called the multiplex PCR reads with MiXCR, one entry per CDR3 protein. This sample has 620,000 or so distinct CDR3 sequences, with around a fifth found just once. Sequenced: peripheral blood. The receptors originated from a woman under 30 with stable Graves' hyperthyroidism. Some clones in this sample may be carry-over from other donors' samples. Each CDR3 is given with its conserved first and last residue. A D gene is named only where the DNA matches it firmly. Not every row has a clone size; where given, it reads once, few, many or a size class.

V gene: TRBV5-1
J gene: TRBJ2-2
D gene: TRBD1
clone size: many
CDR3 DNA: TGCGCCAGCAGCTCCAACCCGGGACAGGGGGCGTACACCGGGGAGCTGTTTTTT
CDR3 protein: CASSSNPGQGAYTGELFF

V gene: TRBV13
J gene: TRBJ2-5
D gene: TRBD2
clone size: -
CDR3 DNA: TGTGCCAGCAGACAAACGAGGACTAGCGGGAGCGGGGAGACCCAGTACTTC
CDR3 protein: CASRQTRTSGSGETQYF

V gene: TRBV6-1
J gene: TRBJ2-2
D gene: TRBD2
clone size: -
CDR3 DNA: TGTGCCAGCAGTGAAGCTGAGCCGGGACTAGCGGGAGCCGGGGAGCTGTTTTTT
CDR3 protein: CASSEAEPGLAGAGELFF

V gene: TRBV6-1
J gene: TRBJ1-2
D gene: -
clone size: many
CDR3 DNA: TGTGCCAGCAGGGGGACGGGGTTCTATGGCTACACCTTC
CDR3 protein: CASRGTGFYGYTF

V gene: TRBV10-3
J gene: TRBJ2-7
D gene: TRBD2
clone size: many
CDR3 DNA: TGTGCCATCAGTACCGGGACTAGCGGGGGGAGCTCCTACGAGCAGTACTTC
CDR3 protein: CAISTGTSGGSSYEQYF

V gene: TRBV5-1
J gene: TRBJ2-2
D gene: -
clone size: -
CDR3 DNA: TGCGTCAGCAGCTTGTCCGGGACCGGGGAGCTGTTTTTT
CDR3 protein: CVSSLSGTGELFF

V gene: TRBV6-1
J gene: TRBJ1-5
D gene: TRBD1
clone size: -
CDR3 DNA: TGTGCCAGCAGCCCCGACAGGGTGGGAGGTCAGCCCCAGCATTTT
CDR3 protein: CASSPDRVGGQPQHF

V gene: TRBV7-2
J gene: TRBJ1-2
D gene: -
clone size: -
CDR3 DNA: TGTGCCAGCAGCTACCTCCGGGACCTTAACTATGGCTACACCTTC
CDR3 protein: CASSYLRDLNYGYTF

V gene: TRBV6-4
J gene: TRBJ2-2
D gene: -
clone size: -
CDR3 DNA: TGTGCCAGCAGTGACTCGGCAGGGAACACCGGGGAGCTGTTTTTT
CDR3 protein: CASSDSAGNTGELFF

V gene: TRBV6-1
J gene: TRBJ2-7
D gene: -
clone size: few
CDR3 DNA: TGTGCCGTCCGTGGGCGAGAAAAGGGCGAGCAGTACTTC
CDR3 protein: CAVRGREKGEQYF

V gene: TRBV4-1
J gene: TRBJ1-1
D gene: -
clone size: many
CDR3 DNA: TGCGCCAGCAGCCAAGAGGCCCAGGGCAGCACTGAAGCTTTCTTT
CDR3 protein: CASSQEAQGSTEAFF

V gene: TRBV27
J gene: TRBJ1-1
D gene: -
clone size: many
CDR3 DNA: TGTGCCAGCAGTTTACAGGGATATACCACTGAAGCTTTCTTT
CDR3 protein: CASSLQGYTTEAFF

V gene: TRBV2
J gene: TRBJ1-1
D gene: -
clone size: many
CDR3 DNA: TGTGCCAGCAGTGACAGGGCCATGAACACTGAAGCTTTCTTT
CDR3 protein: CASSDRAMNTEAFF

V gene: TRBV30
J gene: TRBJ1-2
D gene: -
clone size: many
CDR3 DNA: TGTGCCTGGACCTCAGGCGGCAGATCGATAAACTATGGCTACACCTTC
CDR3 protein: CAWTSGGRSINYGYTF

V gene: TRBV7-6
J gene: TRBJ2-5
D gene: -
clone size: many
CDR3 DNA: TGTGCCAGCAGAGGCGCAGGCTTGGCGTACCAAGAGACCCAGTACTTC
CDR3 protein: CASRGAGLAYQETQYF

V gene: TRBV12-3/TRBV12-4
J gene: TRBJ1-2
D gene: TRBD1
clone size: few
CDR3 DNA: TGTGCCAGCAGTTTAAACCCCAGGGGGAACTATGGCTACACCTTC
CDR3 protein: CASSLNPRGNYGYTF

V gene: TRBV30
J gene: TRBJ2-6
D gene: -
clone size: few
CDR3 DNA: TGTGCCTGGAGCCTACACAGGGCTGGGGCCAACGTCCTGACTTTC
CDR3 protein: CAWSLHRAGANVLTF

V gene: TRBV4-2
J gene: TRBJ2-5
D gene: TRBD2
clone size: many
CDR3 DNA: TGTGCCAGCAGCCCAATAGGACTAGCGCAGTTCCAAGAGACCCAGTACTTC
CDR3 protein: CASSPIGLAQFQETQYF

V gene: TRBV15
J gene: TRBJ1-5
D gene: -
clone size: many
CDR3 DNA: TGTGCCACCAGCACAGATATGGGCAATCAGCCCCAGCATTTT
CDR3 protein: CATSTDMGNQPQHF

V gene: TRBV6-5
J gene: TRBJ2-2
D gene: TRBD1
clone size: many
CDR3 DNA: TGTGCCAGCAGGGGGACAGGACTCACCGGGGAGCTGTTTTTT
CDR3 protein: CASRGTGLTGELFF

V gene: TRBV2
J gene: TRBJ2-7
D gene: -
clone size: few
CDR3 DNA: TGTGCCAGCAGTGAAACCTTGGAGGGGAAGAAGTACTTC
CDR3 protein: CASSETLEGKKYF

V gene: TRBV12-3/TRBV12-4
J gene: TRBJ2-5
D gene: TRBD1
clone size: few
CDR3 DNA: TGTGCCAGCAGTCTAACAGGGGGCGAGGGGGAGACCCAGTACTTC
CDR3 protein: CASSLTGGEGETQYF

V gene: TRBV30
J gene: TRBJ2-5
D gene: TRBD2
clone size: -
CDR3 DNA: TGTGCCTGGACCCGAAGAACTAGCGGGGGGTACCAGGGGGAGACCCAGTACTTC
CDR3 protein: CAWTRRTSGGYQGETQYF

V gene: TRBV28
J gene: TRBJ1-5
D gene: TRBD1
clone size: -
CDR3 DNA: TGTGCCAGCATAGGACAGGGTAGCAATCAGCCCCAGCATTTT
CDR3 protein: CASIGQGSNQPQHF

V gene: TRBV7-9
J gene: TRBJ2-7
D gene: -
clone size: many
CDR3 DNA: TGTGCCAGCAGCTTACAGGGAGTCTACGAGCAGTACTTC
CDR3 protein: CASSLQGVYEQYF

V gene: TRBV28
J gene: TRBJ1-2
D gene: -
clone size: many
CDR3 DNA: TGTGCCAGCAGCCTTAGATCTGCCCTTAGCCGTGGCTACACCTTC
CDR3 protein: CASSLRSALSRGYTF

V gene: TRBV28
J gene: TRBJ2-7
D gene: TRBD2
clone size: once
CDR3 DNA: TGTGCCAGCAGTTTAAAGGTATCTAGCGGGGCGCCAGGCTCCTACGAGCAGTACTTC
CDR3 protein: CASSLKVSSGAPGSYEQYF

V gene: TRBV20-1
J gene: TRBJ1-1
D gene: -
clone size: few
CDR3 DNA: TGCAGTGCCACACGAGGGGGGATGACTGAAGCTTTCTTT
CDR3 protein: CSATRGGMTEAFF